The T cell receptor (beta chain) under discussion was sequenced for a study of regulatory T cells in long-lasting Graves disease. Study-level points and caveats: With approximately 2,500 shared public clonotypes, persistent patients exceeded new patients, who shared about a thousand.

Both iRepertoire HTBI primers and Arm-PCR of CDR3 regions were used to build the TCR beta libraries. TCRdb reanalysed the multiplex PCR reads using MiXCR and keeps one entry per CDR3 protein. The table includes 650,000 to 700,000 distinct CDR3 sequences, around 32% detected once. Comment on this clonotype: Its target is unknown.

V was shortened by 5 bases and J by 2 bases, with 9 bases between the two germline ends. Germline V gives CDR1 DFQATT, CDR2 SNEGSKA (reference sequence). This CDR3 region has 12 residues. Time point reported: persistent/refractory GD, antithyroid drugs over 5 years with positive TRAb. RNA from PBMCs was the source of the TCR library. The sample was peripheral blood mononuclear cells (PBMCs), taken when the disease was refractory, from a patient treated with antithyroid drugs. The origin of this receptor is a female donor with Graves disease. The rearrangement joins TRBV20-1 to TRBJ2-5; D remains unclear. The CDR3 is CSAQQNQETQYF. In DNA form, the CDR3 reads TGCAGTGCTCAGCAAAATCAAGAGACCCAGTACTTC.